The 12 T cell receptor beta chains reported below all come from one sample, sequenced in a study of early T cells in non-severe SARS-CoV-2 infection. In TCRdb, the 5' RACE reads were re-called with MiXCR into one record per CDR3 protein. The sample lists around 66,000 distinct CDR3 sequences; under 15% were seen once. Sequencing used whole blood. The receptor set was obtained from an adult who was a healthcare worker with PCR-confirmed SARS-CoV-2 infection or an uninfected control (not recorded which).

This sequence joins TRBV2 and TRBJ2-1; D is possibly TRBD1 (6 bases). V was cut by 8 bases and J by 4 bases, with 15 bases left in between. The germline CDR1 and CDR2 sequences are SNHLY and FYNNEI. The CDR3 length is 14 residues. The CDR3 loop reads CASAAGTSYNEQFF. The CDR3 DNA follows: TGTGCCAGCGCGGCCGGGACATCGTACAATGAGCAGTTCTTC.

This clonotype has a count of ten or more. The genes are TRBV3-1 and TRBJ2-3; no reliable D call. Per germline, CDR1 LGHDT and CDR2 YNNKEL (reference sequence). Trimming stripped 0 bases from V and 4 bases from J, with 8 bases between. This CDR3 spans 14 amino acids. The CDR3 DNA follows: TGTGCCAGCAGCCAAGATCCCACTTCAGATACGCAGTATTTT. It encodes CASSQDPTSDTQYF.

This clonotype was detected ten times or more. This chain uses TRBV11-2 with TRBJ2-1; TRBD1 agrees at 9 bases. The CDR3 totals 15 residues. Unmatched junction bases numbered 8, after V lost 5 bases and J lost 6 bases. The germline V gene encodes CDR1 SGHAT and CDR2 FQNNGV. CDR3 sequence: CASSHRTGAGNEQFF. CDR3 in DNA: TGTGCCAGCAGCCACAGGACAGGGGCCGGCAATGAGCAGTTCTTC.

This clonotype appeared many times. As DNA, the CDR3 is TGTGCCAGCATTCTAGCGGGACCTAGCACAGATACGCAGTATTTT. Residues: CASILAGPSTDTQYF. This rearrangement joins TRBV12-3 or TRBV12-4 to TRBJ2-3; 9 positions agree with TRBD2. The J segment lost 0 bases and the V segment lost 7 bases, leaving 5 bases of the junction unmatched. This CDR3 is built from 15 residues.

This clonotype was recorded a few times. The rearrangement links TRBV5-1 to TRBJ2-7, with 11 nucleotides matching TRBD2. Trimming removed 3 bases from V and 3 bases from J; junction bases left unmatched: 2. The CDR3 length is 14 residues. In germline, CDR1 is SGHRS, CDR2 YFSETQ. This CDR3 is CASSSGLAVYEQYF. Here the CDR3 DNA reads TGCGCCAGCAGCTCGGGACTAGCGGTCTACGAGCAGTACTTC.

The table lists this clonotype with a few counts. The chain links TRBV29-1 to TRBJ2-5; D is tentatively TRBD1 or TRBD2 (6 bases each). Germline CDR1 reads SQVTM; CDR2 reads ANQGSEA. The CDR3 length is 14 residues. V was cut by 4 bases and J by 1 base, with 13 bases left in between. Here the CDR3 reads CSVAGGTPQETQYF. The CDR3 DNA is TGCAGCGTTGCGGGCGGGACACCCCAAGAGACCCAGTACTTC.

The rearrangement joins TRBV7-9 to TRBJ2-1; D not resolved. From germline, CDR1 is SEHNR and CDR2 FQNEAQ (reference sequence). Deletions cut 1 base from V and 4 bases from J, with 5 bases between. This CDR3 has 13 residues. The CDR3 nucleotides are TGTGCCAGCAGCTTAGGCCGGTACAATGAGCAGTTCTTC. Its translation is CASSLGRYNEQFF.

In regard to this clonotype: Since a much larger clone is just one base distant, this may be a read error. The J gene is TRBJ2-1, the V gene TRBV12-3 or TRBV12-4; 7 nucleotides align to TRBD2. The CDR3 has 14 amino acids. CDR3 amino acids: CDSTTGGSYNEQFF. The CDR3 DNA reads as TGTGACAGCACCACGGGCGGGAGCTACAATGAGCAGTTCTTC.

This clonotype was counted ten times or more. For the CDR3, the DNA is TGTGCCAGCAGCTTAGATTGGATGAACACTGAAGCTTTCTTT. This sequence encodes CASSLDWMNTEAFF. The rearrangement links TRBV11-1 to TRBJ1-1; no clear D. CDR3 length: 14 amino acids. Between the trimmed V and J ends, which lost 1 base and 0 bases, there was a span of 6 bases. Germline V gene sequence: CDR1 SGHAT, CDR2 FQDESV (reference sequence).

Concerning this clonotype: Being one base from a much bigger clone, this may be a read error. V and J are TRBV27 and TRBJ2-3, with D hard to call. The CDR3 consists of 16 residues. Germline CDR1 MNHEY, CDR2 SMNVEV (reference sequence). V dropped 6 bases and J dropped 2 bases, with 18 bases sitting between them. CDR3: CASRIRIGLVTDTQYF. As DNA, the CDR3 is TGTGCCAGCAGGATTCGGATAGGGCTAGTCACAGATACGCAGTATTTT.

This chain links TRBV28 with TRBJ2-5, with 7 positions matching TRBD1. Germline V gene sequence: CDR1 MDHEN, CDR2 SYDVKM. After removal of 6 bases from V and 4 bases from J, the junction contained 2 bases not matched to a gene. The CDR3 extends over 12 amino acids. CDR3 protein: CASRTGRETQYF. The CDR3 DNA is TGTGCCAGCAGGACAGGGAGAGAGACCCAGTACTTC. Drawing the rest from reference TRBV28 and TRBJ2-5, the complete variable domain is DVKVTQSSRYLVKRTGEKVFLECVQDMDHENMFWYRQDPGLGLRLIYFSYDVKMKEKGDIPEGYSVSREKKERFSLILESASTNQTSMYLCASRTGRETQYFGPGTRLLVL.

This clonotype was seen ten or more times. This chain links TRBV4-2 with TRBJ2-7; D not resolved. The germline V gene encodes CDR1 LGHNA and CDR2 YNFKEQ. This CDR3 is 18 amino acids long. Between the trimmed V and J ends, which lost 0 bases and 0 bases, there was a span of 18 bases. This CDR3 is CASSQDLRNLGGSYEQYF. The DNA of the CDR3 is TGTGCCAGCAGCCAAGATCTTAGGAATTTGGGCGGCTCCTACGAGCAGTACTTC.